The rows below give T cell receptor beta chains drawn from one sample of a study of blood T cell repertoires in COVID-19. Profiled with immunoSEQ multiplex PCR; TCRdb holds only in-frame clones, not every one. The sample has about 220,000 clones; around three quarters are singletons. Sequencing was done on a sample of peripheral blood. The source of these receptors is a woman between 65 and 79 years old with acute or convalescent COVID-19. Both conserved end residues are part of each CDR3. Each record gives: CDR3 DNA, CDR3 protein, V gene, D gene, clone size, J gene. D genes are given only for firm matches. Only part of the rows carry a size: once, few, many, or a class if the clone is expanded.

DNA: TGTGCCAGCGCGCATTCCTCTGAGCAGTACTTC
CDR3: CASAHSSEQYF
V: TRBV7-8
D: NA
size: few
J: TRBJ2-7

DNA: TGTGCCTGGAGTCCAGGCGTTAACTATGGCTACACCTTC
CDR3: CAWSPGVNYGYTF
V: TRBV30
D: NA
size: NA
J: TRBJ1-2

DNA: TGTGCCAGCAGCTTAGAGCGGGGGATGAACACCGGGGAGCTGTTTTTT
CDR3: CASSLERGMNTGELFF
V: TRBV7-2
D: TRBD2
size: NA
J: TRBJ2-2

DNA: TGTGCCAGCAGCCCAAGCCATGTCACAGATACGCAGTATTTT
CDR3: CASSPSHVTDTQYF
V: TRBV7-2
D: NA
size: NA
J: TRBJ2-3

DNA: TGTGCCAGCAGGGAACGGGATTTCAATGAGCAGTTCTTC
CDR3: CASRERDFNEQFF
V: TRBV2
D: NA
size: NA
J: TRBJ2-1

DNA: TGTGCCAGCAGTGAAGGCGGGGGTGAGCAGTTCTTC
CDR3: CASSEGGGEQFF
V: TRBV2
D: TRBD2
size: NA
J: TRBJ2-1

DNA: TGTGCCAGCAGCCCGGGTTTTAATGAAAAACTGTTTTTT
CDR3: CASSPGFNEKLFF
V: TRBV5-6
D: NA
size: NA
J: TRBJ1-4

DNA: TGTGCCAGCAGCGAGGCGTTTCTAGCGGGCAGCACAGATACGCAGTATTTT
CDR3: CASSEAFLAGSTDTQYF
V: TRBV7-2
D: TRBD2
size: few
J: TRBJ2-3

DNA: TGTGCCAGCTCGAGAGACTACGAGCAGTACTTC
CDR3: CASSRDYEQYF
V: TRBV18
D: NA
size: NA
J: TRBJ2-7

DNA: TGTGCCGGGGGGAGGGCTAACTATGGCTACACCTTC
CDR3: CAGGRANYGYTF
V: TRBV30
D: NA
size: NA
J: TRBJ1-2

DNA: TGTGCCAGCAGCGTCGACAAGAACACTGAAGCTTTCTTT
CDR3: CASSVDKNTEAFF
V: TRBV2
D: NA
size: NA
J: TRBJ1-1

DNA: TGCGCCAGCAGGCGTGCTCAACAGGGGGCTAATGGCTACACCTTC
CDR3: CASRRAQQGANGYTF
V: TRBV5-1
D: TRBD1
size: NA
J: TRBJ1-2

DNA: TGCGCCAGCAGCCAAGACCCAACCGGACAGGGGTATTACGAGCAGTACTTC
CDR3: CASSQDPTGQGYYEQYF
V: TRBV4-3
D: TRBD1
size: NA
J: TRBJ2-7

DNA: TGTGCCACCAGCAGAGATCTGCGGTTCAACACTGAAGCTTTCTTT
CDR3: CATSRDLRFNTEAFF
V: TRBV15
D: NA
size: once
J: TRBJ1-1

DNA: TGTGCCACCAGTGATGCGACAGGTACGAACACCGGGGAGCTGTTTTTT
CDR3: CATSDATGTNTGELFF
V: TRBV24-1
D: NA
size: NA
J: TRBJ2-2

DNA: TGTGCCAGCAGCACCCGACAGGTTGAAAAACTGTTTTTT
CDR3: CASSTRQVEKLFF
V: TRBV5-6
D: NA
size: few
J: TRBJ1-4

DNA: TGTGCCGAAGGAGGGGACAGGCGAGTCTGTAGATGGGCCTACACCGGGGAGCTGTTTTTT
CDR3: CAEGGDRRVCRWAYTGELFF
V: TRBV21-1
D: NA
size: few
J: TRBJ2-2

DNA: TGCGCCAGCAGCTTGAATGGGGCTGGCACAGATACGCAGTATTTT
CDR3: CASSLNGAGTDTQYF
V: TRBV5-1
D: NA
size: NA
J: TRBJ2-3

DNA: TGCGCCAGCAGCTTGGATCTTGGGGGGGGCACAGATACGCAGTATTTT
CDR3: CASSLDLGGGTDTQYF
V: TRBV5-1
D: TRBD2
size: NA
J: TRBJ2-3

DNA: TGTGCCAGCAGTTACCGCCGGGATTCAACCTACGAGCAGTACTTC
CDR3: CASSYRRDSTYEQYF
V: TRBV6-2/TRBV6-3
D: NA
size: NA
J: TRBJ2-7

DNA: TGCGCCAGCAGACCAATGAGGGGGCCTGAAGCTTTCTTT
CDR3: CASRPMRGPEAFF
V: TRBV5-1
D: TRBD1
size: few
J: TRBJ1-1

DNA: TGTGCCAGCAGCACCGAACAGGGCTATGGCTACACCTTC
CDR3: CASSTEQGYGYTF
V: TRBV14
D: NA
size: NA
J: TRBJ1-2

DNA: TGTGCCAGCAGTGATAAAGATGGGGGAGGGAATTCACCCCTCCACTTT
CDR3: CASSDKDGGGNSPLHF
V: TRBV25-1
D: NA
size: once
J: TRBJ1-6

DNA: TGTGCCAGCAGCCACAGGACAGGGGAGGAGGAAAAACTGTTTTTT
CDR3: CASSHRTGEEEKLFF
V: TRBV5-4
D: TRBD1
size: NA
J: TRBJ1-4

DNA: TGCGCCAGCAGCTTGGACAGTTTGGGCTATGGCTACACCTTC
CDR3: CASSLDSLGYGYTF
V: TRBV5-1
D: NA
size: NA
J: TRBJ1-2

DNA: TGTGCCAGCAGCCCCCGCCGGGACAGGGATGGGGCTGGTTCACCCCTCCACTTT
CDR3: CASSPRRDRDGAGSPLHF
V: TRBV5-6
D: TRBD1
size: NA
J: TRBJ1-6

DNA: TGTGCCAGCAGCCAACAGGGGAACACTGAAGCTTTCTTT
CDR3: CASSQQGNTEAFF
V: TRBV6-4
D: NA
size: NA
J: TRBJ1-1

DNA: TGTGCCAGGGGTGGGGGACTTAACTATGGCTACACCTTC
CDR3: CARGGGLNYGYTF
V: TRBV2
D: NA
size: NA
J: TRBJ1-2

DNA: TGTGCCAGCAGTGAAAACAGGGCGAACTATGGCTACACCTTC
CDR3: CASSENRANYGYTF
V: TRBV6-1
D: NA
size: NA
J: TRBJ1-2

DNA: TGTGCCAGTAGTTTTCGCGGTTCACCCCTCCACTTT
CDR3: CASSFRGSPLHF
V: TRBV19
D: NA
size: NA
J: TRBJ1-6

DNA: TGCAGCGCCACGGGACAGGATCCCCGGGAGCAGTTCTTC
CDR3: CSATGQDPREQFF
V: TRBV29-1
D: TRBD1
size: NA
J: TRBJ2-1

DNA: TGTGCCAGCAGCCCCACAAGTTATGGCTACACCTTC
CDR3: CASSPTSYGYTF
V: TRBV5-6
D: NA
size: NA
J: TRBJ1-2

DNA: TGTGCCAGCAGCCCAAGGCGGGAAAACGAGCAGTACTTC
CDR3: CASSPRRENEQYF
V: TRBV7-9
D: NA
size: many
J: TRBJ2-7

DNA: TGTGCCAGCAGCTTATATGGCCCCGATGGCATTCAGTACTTC
CDR3: CASSLYGPDGIQYF
V: TRBV13
D: NA
size: NA
J: TRBJ2-4

DNA: TGTGCCAGCAGCCCCAGGACAGGGCGAGGCTACACCTTC
CDR3: CASSPRTGRGYTF
V: TRBV7-2
D: TRBD1
size: few
J: TRBJ1-2

DNA: TGTGCCAGCAGCAGGACAGGGGGCGTGAGATATGGCTACACCTTC
CDR3: CASSRTGGVRYGYTF
V: TRBV5-8
D: TRBD1
size: few
J: TRBJ1-2

DNA: TGCAGCGTTGGGACTAGGGGAACTGAAGCTTTCTTT
CDR3: CSVGTRGTEAFF
V: TRBV29-1
D: NA
size: NA
J: TRBJ1-1

DNA: TGCGCCAGCAGCTTGGATCCCACAGGGGCCGGGGCCGGGGAGCTGTTTTTT
CDR3: CASSLDPTGAGAGELFF
V: TRBV5-1
D: TRBD1
size: NA
J: TRBJ2-2

DNA: TGTGCCAGCAGTGAAGACGAGGCTGGAGACGAGCAGTACTTC
CDR3: CASSEDEAGDEQYF
V: TRBV6-1
D: NA
size: NA
J: TRBJ2-7

DNA: TGTGCCAGCAGAGCCTCGGGAGGCTACACTGAAGCTTTCTTT
CDR3: CASRASGGYTEAFF
V: TRBV6-5
D: NA
size: NA
J: TRBJ1-1